Shown below are 3 T cell receptor beta chains from a single sample sequenced in a study of OX40 agonist ivuxolimab in advanced cancers. Assay used: immunoSEQ multiplex PCR; TCRdb lists only in-frame clones, some missing. The table records tens of thousands of clones, around 81% of them present only once. The input for sequencing was CD4+ or CD8+ T cells sorted from blood, taken in a trial of the OX40 agonist ivuxolimab. These receptors came from an adult with an advanced solid tumor such as melanoma, head and neck, liver or kidney cancer.

The chain employs TRBV6-1 and TRBJ1-5; the D is unclear. Deletions cut 6 bases from V and 0 bases from J, with 9 bases between. Looked up from germline, CDR1 is MNHNS and CDR2 is SASEGT. The CDR3 spans 14 residues. CDR3 residues: CASRALLSNQPQHF. The CDR3 DNA reads TGTGCCAGCAGGGCTTTACTTAGCAATCAGCCCCAGCATTTT.

V is TRBV7-6 and J is TRBJ2-2, with D unclear. Trimming took 4 bases from V and 3 from J, leaving 6 bases between them. The CDR3 is made up of 13 amino acids. The germline V gene encodes CDR1 SGHVS and CDR2 FNYEAQ. As DNA, the CDR3 is TGTGCCAGCAGCTCCCGGGACACCGGGGAGCTGTTTTTT. It is translated as CASSSRDTGELFF.

J is TRBJ1-1 and V is TRBV30, with 9 bases lining up with TRBD1. Germline assignment: CDR1 GTSNPN and CDR2 SVGIG (reference sequence). The CDR3 sequence is 12 residues long. Trimming cost V 4 bases and J 11 bases; bases outside gene matches: 8. The CDR3 region has the DNA TGTGCCTGGACTCGGACAGGGGTACGGGCTTTCTTT. It is translated as CAWTRTGVRAFF.